The 18 T cell receptor beta chains presented below share a single source sample, sequenced in a study of T cell responses to AZD1222 COVID-19 vaccine. Generated by immunoSEQ multiplex PCR, the TCRdb table keeps only in-frame clones and is missing some. The sample shows about 120,000 clones, around 90% of them seen only once. Sequencing was performed on peripheral blood, taken 28 days after the second AZD1222 dose. These receptors originate from an adult who received the AZD1222 COVID-19 vaccine.

This clone was seen only once. The chain joins TRBV10-3 to TRBJ2-2; 7 bases line up with TRBD1. In germline, CDR1 is ENHRY, CDR2 SYGVKD. This CDR3 has 16 residues. The V segment lost 5 bases and the J segment 0 bases; nucleotides outside the gene matches: 6. CDR3 sequence reads: CAISTTGTANTGELFF. The CDR3 nucleotides are TGTGCCATCAGTACTACGGGGACAGCGAACACCGGGGAGCTGTTTTTT.

This clone was recorded only once. The chain links TRBV6-2 or TRBV6-3 to TRBJ2-3, with 8 bases matching TRBD1. The J segment lost 3 bases and the V segment lost 5 bases, leaving 4 bases of the junction unmatched. CDR1 and CDR2 (germline): MNHEY, SVGEGT. The CDR3 runs 14 residues. The CDR3: CASSGQGWTDTQYF. DNA of the CDR3: TGTGCCAGCAGTGGACAGGGCTGGACAGATACGCAGTATTTT.

This chain joins TRBV12-3 or TRBV12-4 and TRBJ2-3, with D unresolved. V lost 2 bases and J lost 4, with 7 bases in between. This CDR3 comprises 13 residues. The CDR3 loop reads CASSLPASDTQYF. Here the CDR3 DNA reads TGTGCCAGCAGTTTACCAGCATCAGATACGCAGTATTTT.

The chain has TRBV12-3 or TRBV12-4 and TRBJ2-1; no definite D call. The CDR3 has 13 amino acids. V was clipped by 3 bases and J by 13 bases, with 16 bases between them. CDR3 in amino acids: CASSFTTAESQFF. Written as DNA, the CDR3 is TGTGCCAGCAGTTTTACCACCGCGGAGAGTCAGTTCTTC.

The chain recombines TRBV11-2 with TRBJ2-1, with D possibly TRBD2 on 6 matching bases. Germline-derived CDR1 and CDR2 are SGHAT and FQNNGV. The CDR3 has 16 residues. Trimming cost V 2 bases and J 6 bases, with 17 bases left between them. In DNA, the CDR3 is TGTGCCAGCAGCTTAACGCTGTCGGGAGTGGTCAATGAGCAGTTCTTC. Translated: CASSLTLSGVVNEQFF.

This chain joins TRBV11-3 and TRBJ2-2; 7 nucleotides align to TRBD2. CDR1 and CDR2 from the germline V gene are SGHNT and YENEEA. V was pared by 4 bases and J by 7 bases, with 15 bases of the junction left unmatched. The CDR3 runs 17 residues. As DNA, the CDR3 is TGTGCCAGCAGCTCCCCCCTGCTGGGGGGGTCGGGCGGGGAGCTGTTTTTT. Translation: CASSSPLLGGSGGELFF.

V gene TRBV6-5 combines with J gene TRBJ2-5; TRBD2 might be the D (6 bases). This CDR3 region has 15 residues. In germline, CDR1 is MNHEY, CDR2 SVGAGI. Trimming took 2 bases from V and 5 from J, leaving 15 bases between them. The CDR3 is CASSYPIGGRETQYF. The DNA of the CDR3 is TGTGCCAGCAGTTACCCGATCGGGGGAAGGGAGACCCAGTACTTC.

V usage is TRBV5-1 and J usage is TRBJ1-2; 8 bases are shared with TRBD1. This CDR3 is built from 15 residues. CDR1 SGHRS and CDR2 YFSETQ come from the germline V gene. Trimming took 2 bases from V and 3 from J; bases not matched to a gene: 6. The CDR3 DNA follows: TGCGCCAGCAGCTTACAGGGGGAGGCCCACTATGGCTACACCTTC. It is translated as CASSLQGEAHYGYTF.

This chain joins TRBV30 and TRBJ1-2; the match to TRBD1 covers 9 bases. V gave up 7 bases and J gave up 7 bases; unmatched junction bases: 13. Per germline, CDR1 GTSNPN and CDR2 SVGIG (reference sequence). The CDR3 length is 14 residues. DNA of the CDR3: TGTGCCTACATGACAGGGGGAGCGCCTATTGGCTACACCTTC. Amino acids: CAYMTGGAPIGYTF.

The CDR3 DNA reads as TGTGCCAGCAGTTACTCAAGTCTTGGCGATCAGCCCCAGCATTTT. This sequence encodes CASSYSSLGDQPQHF. V gene TRBV6-5 combines with J gene TRBJ1-5; D ambiguous. CDR3 length equals 15 residues. Germline values: CDR1 MNHEY, CDR2 SVGAGI. V lost 0 bases to trimming and J lost 5 bases, with 11 bases between them.

This clone appeared a single time. The chain has TRBV4-1 and TRBJ1-2, with unresolved D. Trimming removed 5 bases at V and 5 bases at J, with 9 bases between. Germline V gene sequence: CDR1 MGHRA, CDR2 YSYEKL. This CDR3 contains 12 residues. CDR3 DNA sequence: TGCGCCAGCAGCGAGGTTGGGTATGGCTACACCTTC. Its protein product is CASSEVGYGYTF.

This clone was counted between two and nine times. V is TRBV30 and J is TRBJ2-2, with a possible D match to TRBD2 (6 bases). In germline, CDR1 is GTSNPN, CDR2 SVGIG (reference sequence). The CDR3 is made up of 12 amino acids. The ends were cut back, 2 bases at V and 8 bases at J, with 9 bases in the middle. CDR3 protein: CAWSMGGGELFF. In DNA form, the CDR3 reads TGTGCCTGGAGTATGGGGGGTGGGGAGCTGTTTTTT. Full variable domain (outside the CDR3, taken from reference TRBV30 and TRBJ2-2): SQTIHQWPATLVQPVGSPLSLECTVEGTSNPNLYWYRQAAGRGLQLLFYSVGIGQISSEVPQNLSASRPQDRQFILSSKKLLLSDSGFYLCAWSMGGGELFFGEGSRLTVL.

The V gene is TRBV20-1, the J gene TRBJ2-7; D may match TRBD1 or TRBD2 (5 bases each). Trimming pared 5 bases from V and 3 bases from J, leaving 14 bases between. The CDR3 is made up of 13 amino acids. CDR1 is DFQATT, CDR2 SNEGSKA, per germline (reference sequence). The CDR3 coding sequence is TGCAGTGCTGGTGGGGACCCAGGCTACGAGCAGTACTTC. Translating gives CSAGGDPGYEQYF.

The chain couples TRBV10-1 to TRBJ2-7, with D tentatively TRBD1 (6 bases). Germline V lookup: CDR1 WNHNN, CDR2 SYGVQD (reference sequence). The CDR3 is 17 amino acids. Trimming took 4 bases from V and 3 from J, leaving 22 bases between them. DNA for the CDR3: TGCGCCAGCAGTGTACCAGGACAGTCCCCTTCCCTCTACGAGCAGTACTTC. It codes for CASSVPGQSPSLYEQYF.

This clone occurred once. The chain couples TRBV11-3 to TRBJ1-1, with TRBD1 as a possible D gene (5 bases). V was pared by 2 bases and J by 5 bases, with 12 bases between. The CDR3 length is 14 residues. Germline CDR1 reads SGHNT; CDR2 reads YENEEA. The CDR3 loop is CASSLRGEGTEAFF. In DNA form, the CDR3 reads TGTGCCAGCAGCTTACGGGGGGAGGGGACTGAAGCTTTCTTT.

J is TRBJ2-1 and V is TRBV18; TRBD1 aligns across 9 bases. J gave up 4 bases and V 6 bases, and 7 bases lay outside the gene matches. Per the germline V gene, CDR1 is KGHSH and CDR2 is LQKENI. The CDR3 totals 15 residues. The DNA of the CDR3 is TGTGCCAGCTCGCGGGACAGGGATTCATACAATGAGCAGTTCTTC. Its translation: CASSRDRDSYNEQFF. Supplemented by reference TRBV18 and TRBJ2-1, the full variable domain reads NAGVMQNPRHLVRRRGQEARLRCSPMKGHSHVYWYRQLPEEGLKFMVYLQKENIIDESGMPKERFSAEFPKEGPSILRIQQVVRGDSAAYFCASSRDRDSYNEQFFGPGTRLTVL.

This chain links TRBV19 with TRBJ1-6; no reliable D call. V shed 0 bases and J shed 6 bases, with 9 bases lying between them. Germline V gene lookup returns CDR1 LNHDA and CDR2 SQIVND (reference sequence). The CDR3 is 15 amino acids. The CDR3 region has the DNA TGTGCCAGTAGTATAGAACCGGAGGGTAATTCACCCCTCCACTTT. The encoded protein is CASSIEPEGNSPLHF.

The chain links TRBV11-2 to TRBJ1-2, with D maybe TRBD1 (5 bases). This CDR3 has 12 residues. The germline V gene encodes CDR1 SGHAT and CDR2 FQNNGV. With 5 bases removed from V and 14 bases from J, the gap between germline ends came to 18 bases. CDR3 coding DNA: TGTGCCAGCAGCCCCCCGGGTGGATACAGGACCTTC. This sequence encodes CASSPPGGYRTF.